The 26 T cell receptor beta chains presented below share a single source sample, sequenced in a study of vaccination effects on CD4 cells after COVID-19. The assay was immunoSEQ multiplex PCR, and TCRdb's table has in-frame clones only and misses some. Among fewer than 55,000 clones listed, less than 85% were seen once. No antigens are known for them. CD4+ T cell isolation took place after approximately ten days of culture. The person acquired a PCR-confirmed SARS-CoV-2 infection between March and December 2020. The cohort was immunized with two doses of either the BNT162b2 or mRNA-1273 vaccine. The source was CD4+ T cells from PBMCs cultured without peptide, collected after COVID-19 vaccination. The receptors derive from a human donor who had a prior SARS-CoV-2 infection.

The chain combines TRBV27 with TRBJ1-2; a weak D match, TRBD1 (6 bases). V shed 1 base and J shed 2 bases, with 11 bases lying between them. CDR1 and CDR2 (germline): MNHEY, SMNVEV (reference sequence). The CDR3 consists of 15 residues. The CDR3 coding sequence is TGTGCCAGCAGTTTATTAGGGGGGCGAAACTATGGCTACACCTTC. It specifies CASSLLGGRNYGYTF.

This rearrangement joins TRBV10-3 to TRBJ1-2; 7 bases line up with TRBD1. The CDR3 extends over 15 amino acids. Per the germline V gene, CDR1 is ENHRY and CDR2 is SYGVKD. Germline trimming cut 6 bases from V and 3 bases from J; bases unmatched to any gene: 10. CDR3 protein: CAISRNTGADYGYTF. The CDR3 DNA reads TGTGCCATCAGCCGAAACACAGGGGCTGACTATGGCTACACCTTC.

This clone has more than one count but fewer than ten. The CDR3 protein is CASSSPYREPDGYTF. The CDR3 nucleotides read TGTGCCAGCAGTTCCCCCTATCGGGAACCCGATGGCTACACCTTC. The chain carries TRBV5-4 and TRBJ1-2, with unresolved D. CDR3 length: 15 amino acids. Germline CDR1 is SGHNT and CDR2 is YYREEE (reference sequence). Trimming removed 5 bases from V and 6 bases from J, with 20 bases in between.

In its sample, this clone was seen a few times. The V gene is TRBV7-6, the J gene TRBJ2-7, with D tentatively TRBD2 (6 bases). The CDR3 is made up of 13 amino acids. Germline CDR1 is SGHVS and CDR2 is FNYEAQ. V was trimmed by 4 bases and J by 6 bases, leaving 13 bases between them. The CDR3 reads CASSYGRGGEQYF. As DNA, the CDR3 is TGTGCCAGCAGCTATGGGCGGGGCGGCGAGCAGTACTTC.

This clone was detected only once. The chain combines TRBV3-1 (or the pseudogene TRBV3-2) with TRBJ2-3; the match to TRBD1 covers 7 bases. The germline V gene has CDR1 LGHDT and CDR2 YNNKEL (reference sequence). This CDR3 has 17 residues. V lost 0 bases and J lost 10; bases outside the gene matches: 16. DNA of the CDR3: TGTGCCAGCAGCCAAGACCGTCTCAGGGGGAGTAAGAAGCCGCAGTATTTT. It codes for CASSQDRLRGSKKPQYF.

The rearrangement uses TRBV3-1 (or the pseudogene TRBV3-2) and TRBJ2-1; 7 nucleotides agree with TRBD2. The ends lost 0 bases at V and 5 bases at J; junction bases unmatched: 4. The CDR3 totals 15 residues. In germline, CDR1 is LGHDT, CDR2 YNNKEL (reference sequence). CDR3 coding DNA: TGTGCCAGCAGCCAAGAATACGGGAGGCACAATGAGCAGTTCTTC. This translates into CASSQEYGRHNEQFF.

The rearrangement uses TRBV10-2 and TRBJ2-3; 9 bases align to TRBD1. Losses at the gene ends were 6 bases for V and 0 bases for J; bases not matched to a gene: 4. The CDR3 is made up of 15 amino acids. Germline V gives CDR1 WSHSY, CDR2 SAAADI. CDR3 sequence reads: CASSPTGGSTDTQYF. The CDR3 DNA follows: TGCGCCAGCAGCCCGACAGGGGGTAGCACAGATACGCAGTATTTT.

In nucleotides, the CDR3 is TGCGCCAGCAGCCCTATCCCTGGACAGGGGGATCAGCCCCAGCATTTT. It specifies CASSPIPGQGDQPQHF. V and J are TRBV5-1 and TRBJ1-5; 10 bases are a match to TRBD1. With V trimmed by 4 bases and J by 5 bases, 9 bases remained unmatched. Looked up from germline, CDR1 is SGHRS and CDR2 is YFSETQ. CDR3 length: 16 amino acids. Filled out from reference TRBV5-1 and TRBJ1-5, the complete variable domain reads KAGVTQTPRYLIKTRGQQVTLSCSPISGHRSVSWYQQTPGQGLQFLFEYFSETQRNKGNFPGRFSGRQFSNSRSEMNVSTLELGDSALYLCASSPIPGQGDQPQHFGDGTRLSIL.

CDR3 in DNA: TGTGCCAGCAGTTGGAGGAGGTATAGCAATCAGCCCCAGCATTTT. Amino acids: CASSWRRYSNQPQHF. The chain carries TRBV6-2 or TRBV6-3 and TRBJ1-5; D gene ambiguous. The V end lost 4 bases, the J end lost 0 bases, and 10 bases lay between the germline ends. Looked up from germline, CDR1 is MNHEY and CDR2 is SVGEGT. There are 15 residues in the CDR3.

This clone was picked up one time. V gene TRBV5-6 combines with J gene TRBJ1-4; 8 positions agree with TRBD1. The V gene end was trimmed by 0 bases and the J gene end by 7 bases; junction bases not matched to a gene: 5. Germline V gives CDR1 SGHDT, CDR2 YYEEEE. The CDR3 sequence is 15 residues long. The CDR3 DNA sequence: TGTGCCAGCAGCTTGGACGGGACAGGCAGTGAAAAACTGTTTTTT. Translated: CASSLDGTGSEKLFF.

CDR3 in DNA: TGTGCCAGCAACACCGGGACAGGAACAAATCAGCCCCAGCATTTT. Protein: CASNTGTGTNQPQHF. V usage is TRBV2 and J usage is TRBJ1-5; TRBD1 matches 8 bases. V trimming: 7 bases; J trimming: 4 bases; junction bases outside the gene matches: 9. Per the germline V gene, CDR1 is SNHLY and CDR2 is FYNNEI. The CDR3 loop spans 15 amino acids.

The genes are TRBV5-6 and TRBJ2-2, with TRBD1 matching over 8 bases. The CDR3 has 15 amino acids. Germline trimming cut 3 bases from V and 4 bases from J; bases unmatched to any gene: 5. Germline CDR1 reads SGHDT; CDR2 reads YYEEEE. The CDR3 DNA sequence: TGTGCCAGCAGCTGGGGGGACAGGCCCACCGGGGAGCTGTTTTTT. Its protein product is CASSWGDRPTGELFF.

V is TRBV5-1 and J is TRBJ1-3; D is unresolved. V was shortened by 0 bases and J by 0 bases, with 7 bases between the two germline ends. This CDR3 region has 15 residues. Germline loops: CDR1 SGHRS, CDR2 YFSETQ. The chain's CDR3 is CASSLDADSGNTIYF. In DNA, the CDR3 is TGCGCCAGCAGCTTGGACGCTGACTCTGGAAACACCATATATTTT.

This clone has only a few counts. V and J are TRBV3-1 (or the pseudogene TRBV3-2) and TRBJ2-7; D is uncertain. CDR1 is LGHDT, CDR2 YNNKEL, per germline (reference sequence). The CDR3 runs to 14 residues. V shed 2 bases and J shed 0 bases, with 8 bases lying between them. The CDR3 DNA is TGTGCCAGCAGCCAACAACGAAACTCCTACGAGCAGTACTTC. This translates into CASSQQRNSYEQYF.

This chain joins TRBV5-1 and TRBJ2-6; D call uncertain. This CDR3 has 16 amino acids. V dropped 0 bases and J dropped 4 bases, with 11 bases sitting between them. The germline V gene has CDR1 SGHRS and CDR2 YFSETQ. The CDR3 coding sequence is TGCGCCAGCAGCTTGGTACCTACCCTCGGGGCCAACGTCCTGACTTTC. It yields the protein CASSLVPTLGANVLTF.

The DNA of the CDR3 is TGTGCCAGCAGAACGACAGGGGCAGCTTTCTTT. Its translation: CASRTTGAAFF. The chain is built from TRBV6-6 and TRBJ1-1; 8 bases match TRBD1. The germline V gene encodes CDR1 MNHNY and CDR2 SVGAGI (reference sequence). V was pared by 6 bases and J by 10 bases, with 4 bases of the junction left unmatched. The CDR3 loop spans 11 amino acids.

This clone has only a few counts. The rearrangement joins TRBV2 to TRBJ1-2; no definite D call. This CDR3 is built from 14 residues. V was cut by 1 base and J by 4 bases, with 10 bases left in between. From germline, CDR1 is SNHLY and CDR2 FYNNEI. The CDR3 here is CASSEVLRFYGYTF. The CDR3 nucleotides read TGTGCCAGCAGTGAAGTTTTGAGGTTCTATGGCTACACCTTC.

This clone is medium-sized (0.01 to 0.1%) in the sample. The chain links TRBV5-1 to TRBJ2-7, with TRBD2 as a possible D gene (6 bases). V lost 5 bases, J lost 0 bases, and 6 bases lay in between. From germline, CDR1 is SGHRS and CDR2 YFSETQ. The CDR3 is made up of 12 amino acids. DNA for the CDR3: TGCGCCAGCAGGCGGGACTCCTACGAGCAGTACTTC. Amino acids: CASRRDSYEQYF. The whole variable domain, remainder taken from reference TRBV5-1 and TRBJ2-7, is KAGVTQTPRYLIKTRGQQVTLSCSPISGHRSVSWYQQTPGQGLQFLFEYFSETQRNKGNFPGRFSGRQFSNSRSEMNVSTLELGDSALYLCASRRDSYEQYFGPGTRLTVT.

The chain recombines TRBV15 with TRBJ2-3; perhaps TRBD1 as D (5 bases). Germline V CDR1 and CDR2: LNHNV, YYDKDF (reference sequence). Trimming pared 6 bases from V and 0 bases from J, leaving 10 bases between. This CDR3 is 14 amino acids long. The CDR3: CATRKTVSTDTQYF. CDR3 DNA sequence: TGTGCCACCAGGAAGACAGTTAGCACAGATACGCAGTATTTT.

The DNA for the CDR3 is TGTGCCAAGGGACAGGGAGGGGAGACCCAGTACTTC. Translating it yields CAKGQGGETQYF. The chain carries TRBV2 and TRBJ2-5; 9 nucleotides agree with TRBD1. CDR1 is SNHLY, CDR2 FYNNEI, per germline. Germline trimming cut 10 bases from V and 5 bases from J; bases unmatched to any gene: 5. The CDR3 is 12 amino acids.

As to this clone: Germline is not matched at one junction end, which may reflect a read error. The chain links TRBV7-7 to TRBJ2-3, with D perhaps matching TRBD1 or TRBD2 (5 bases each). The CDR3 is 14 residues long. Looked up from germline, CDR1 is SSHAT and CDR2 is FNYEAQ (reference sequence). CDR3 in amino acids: CASSLGVSTDTQYF. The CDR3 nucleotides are TGTGCTAGCAGCTTGGGGGTGAGCACAGATACGCAGTATTTT.

In DNA form, the CDR3 reads TGTGCCAGCAGTGAATTAGCAGGGGACTATGGCTACACCTTC. It specifies CASSELAGDYGYTF. The V gene is TRBV6-1, the J gene TRBJ1-2; D is perhaps TRBD1 (6 bases). V was shortened by 2 bases and J by 3 bases, with 10 bases between the two germline ends. The CDR3 consists of 14 residues. Germline assignment: CDR1 MNHNS and CDR2 SASEGT.

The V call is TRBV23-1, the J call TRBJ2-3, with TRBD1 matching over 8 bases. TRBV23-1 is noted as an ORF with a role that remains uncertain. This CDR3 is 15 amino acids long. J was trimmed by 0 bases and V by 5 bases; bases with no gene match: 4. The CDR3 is CASSETGGSTDTQYF. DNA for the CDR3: TGCGCCAGCAGTGAAACAGGGGGTAGCACAGATACGCAGTATTTT.

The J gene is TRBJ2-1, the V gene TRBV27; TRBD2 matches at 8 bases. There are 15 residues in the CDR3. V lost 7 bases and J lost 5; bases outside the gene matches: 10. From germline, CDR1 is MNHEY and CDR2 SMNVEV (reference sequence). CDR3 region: CASTPRRGVNNEQFF. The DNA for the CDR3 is TGTGCCAGCACCCCTCGGCGGGGGGTCAACAATGAGCAGTTCTTC.

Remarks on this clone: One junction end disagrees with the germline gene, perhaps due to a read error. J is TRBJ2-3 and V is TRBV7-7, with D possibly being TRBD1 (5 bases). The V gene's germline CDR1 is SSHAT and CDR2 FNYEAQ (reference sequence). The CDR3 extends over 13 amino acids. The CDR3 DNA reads TGTGCTAGCAGCCCAGGGTACCCAGATACGCAGTATTTT. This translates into CASSPGYPDTQYF. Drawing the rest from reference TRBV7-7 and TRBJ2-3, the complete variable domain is GAGVSQSPRYKVTKRGQDVTLRCDPISSHATLYWYQQALGQGPEFLTYFNYEAQPDKSGLPSDRFSAERPEGSISTLTIQRTEQRDSAMYRCASSPGYPDTQYFGPGTRLTVL.

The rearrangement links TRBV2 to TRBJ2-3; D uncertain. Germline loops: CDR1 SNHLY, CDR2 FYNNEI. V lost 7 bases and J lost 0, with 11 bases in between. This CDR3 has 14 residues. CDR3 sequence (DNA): TGTGCCAGCATCGTTCCTTCTAGCACAGATACGCAGTATTTT. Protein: CASIVPSSTDTQYF.